Listed here are 23 T cell receptor beta chains from one sample, sequenced in a study of identical twins. From the 5' RACE reads, TCRdb called clonotypes with MiXCR, one entry per CDR3 protein. This table holds hundreds of thousands of distinct CDR3 sequences, about 12% found once. Another study also made use of these data, one on yellow fever vaccine responses in identical twins.

The sequencing input was CD8+ T cells sorted from blood. These receptors were obtained from a woman aged 18-29 years in good health.

This clonotype was observed a handful of times. The rearrangement links TRBV4-1 to TRBJ1-2; no reliable D call. This CDR3 contains 15 residues. Germline assignment: CDR1 MGHRA and CDR2 YSYEKL. V shed 2 bases and J shed 6 bases, with 16 bases lying between them. CDR3 nucleotides: TGCGCCAGCAGCCAAAAGCCCCTCGGGGTCAATGGCTACACCTTC. Amino acid sequence: CASSQKPLGVNGYTF.

The sample holds a few counts of this clonotype. One junction end does not reproduce the germline sequence, and a read error may be involved. The V call is TRBV7-9, the J call TRBJ2-7; a possible D gene is TRBD2 (5 bases). CDR3 length: 15 amino acids. The V gene's germline CDR1 is SEHNR and CDR2 FQNEAQ (reference sequence). The CDR3 bases are TGTTCCAGCAGCTTAATGGTCGAGGGCCGATACGAGCAGTACTTC. As protein: CSSSLMVEGRYEQYF.

This clonotype occurred a few times. The chain is built from TRBV2 and TRBJ2-1, with D perhaps matching TRBD1 (6 bases). Germline V gives CDR1 SNHLY, CDR2 FYNNEI. V lost 7 bases, J lost 4 bases, and 8 bases lay in between. The CDR3 length is 12 residues. The CDR3 DNA is TGTGCCAGCATTGGACAGTACAATGAGCAGTTCTTC. Protein sequence: CASIGQYNEQFF. Using reference TRBV2 and TRBJ2-1 for the parts outside the CDR3, the full variable domain is EPEVTQTPSHQVTQMGQEVILRCVPISNHLYFYWYRQILGQKVEFLVSFYNNEISEKSEIFDDQFSVERPDGSNFTLKIRSTKLEDSAMYFCASIGQYNEQFFGPGTRLTVL.

This clonotype was seen ten or more times. The V and J genes are TRBV4-1 and TRBJ1-1; a weak D match, TRBD1 (5 bases). The CDR3 is 13 residues long. In germline, CDR1 is MGHRA, CDR2 YSYEKL. Deletions cut 1 base from V and 5 bases from J, with 8 bases between. CDR3 DNA sequence: TGCGCCAGCAGCCAAGTCAGGGAAACTGAAGCTTTCTTT. This codes for CASSQVRETEAFF.

This clonotype showed up just a few times. This chain uses TRBV6-5 with TRBJ1-5; no reliable D call. Trimming removed 0 bases from V and 1 base from J, with 7 bases in between. CDR1 is MNHEY, CDR2 SVGAGI, per germline. The CDR3 has 15 residues. CDR3 bases: TGTGCCAGCAGTTACTCAGAGGACAGCAATCAGCCCCAGCATTTT. Encoded protein: CASSYSEDSNQPQHF.

The chain links TRBV27 to TRBJ2-7; the match to TRBD2 covers 8 bases. Unmatched junction bases numbered 10, after V lost 4 bases and J lost 2 bases. This CDR3 contains 16 residues. The germline V gene has CDR1 MNHEY and CDR2 SMNVEV (reference sequence). The DNA of the CDR3 is TGTGCCAGCAGTTCCGACGGGCGGGAGGCTGCCTACGAGCAGTACTTC. This translates into CASSSDGREAAYEQYF.

This clonotype was seen ten or more times. The CDR3 DNA follows: TGCGCCAGCAGCATGGGACAGGGTAGAGATGAGCAGTTCTTC. Translating gives CASSMGQGRDEQFF. The chain has TRBV5-1 and TRBJ2-1; TRBD1 aligns across 9 bases. Germline V lookup: CDR1 SGHRS, CDR2 YFSETQ. The CDR3 totals 14 residues. V was pared by 4 bases and J by 8 bases, with 7 bases of the junction left unmatched.

The rearrangement joins TRBV2 to TRBJ2-3; D unclear. This CDR3 is built from 16 residues. The V end lost 3 bases, the J end lost 4 bases, and 17 bases lay between the germline ends. Germline values: CDR1 SNHLY, CDR2 FYNNEI. The CDR3 DNA follows: TGTGCCAGCAGTGACACTTGGGCAGGCCGGGCAGATACGCAGTATTTT. Protein product: CASSDTWAGRADTQYF.

The table lists this clonotype with many counts. The chain is built from TRBV5-5 and TRBJ2-4; D uncertain. The germline gives CDR1 SGHKS, CDR2 YYEKEE (reference sequence). The CDR3 has 17 residues. V lost 0 bases and J 0 bases, leaving 13 bases between the germline ends. The CDR3 DNA reads as TGTGCCAGCAGCTTGGCCGGAACGTTACTAGCCAAAAACATTCAGTACTTC. As protein: CASSLAGTLLAKNIQYF.

This clonotype showed up just a few times. The rearrangement uses TRBV4-1 and TRBJ2-1; D gene uncertain. Germline CDR1 MGHRA, CDR2 YSYEKL. Trimming removed 7 bases at V and 0 bases at J, with 22 bases between. The CDR3 loop spans 18 amino acids. In nucleotides, the CDR3 is TGCGCCAGCACACCCAGGCAGGAGAGTAGGAGCTCCTACAATGAGCAGTTCTTC. Translation: CASTPRQESRSSYNEQFF.

This clonotype was counted a few times. V gene TRBV25-1 combines with J gene TRBJ1-1; 7 positions agree with TRBD1. Germline CDR1 and CDR2: MGHDK and SYGVNS. This CDR3 is built from 14 residues. The junction had 10 bases not matched to a gene; V was cut back by 6 bases and J by 6 bases. For the CDR3, the DNA is TGTGCCAGCAGAGTCCTCGGGACAGATGCTGAAGCTTTCTTT. Encoded protein: CASRVLGTDAEAFF.

This clonotype was seen repeatedly, ten times or more. The chain has TRBV4-1 and TRBJ2-5; TRBD2 might be the D (6 bases). Trimming stripped 4 bases from V and 1 base from J, with 10 bases between. This CDR3 contains 14 residues. Germline V lookup: CDR1 MGHRA, CDR2 YSYEKL. The CDR3 spells CASSPRLGQETQYF. In DNA, the CDR3 is TGCGCCAGCAGCCCCCGACTAGGCCAAGAGACCCAGTACTTC.

This CDR3 is CSVDTDYTDTQYF. DNA for the CDR3: TGCAGCGTTGACACGGATTACACAGATACGCAGTATTTT. The gene calls are TRBV29-1 and TRBJ2-3, with D unresolved. Germline loops: CDR1 SQVTM, CDR2 ANQGSEA. The CDR3 is 13 amino acids. Between the trimmed V and J ends, which lost 3 bases and 2 bases, there was a span of 9 bases.

CDR3 loop: CASSPTRSTTPYQETQYF. Written as DNA, the CDR3 is TGTGCCAGCAGCCCCACTAGGTCTACCACGCCTTACCAAGAGACCCAGTACTTC. The chain recombines TRBV7-7 with TRBJ2-5; D is perhaps TRBD2 (5 bases). V lost 5 bases, J lost 0 bases, and 22 bases lay in between. The CDR3 is made up of 18 amino acids. CDR1 is SSHAT and CDR2 is FNYEAQ in the germline V gene (reference sequence). The complete variable domain, with remaining parts taken from reference TRBV7-7 and TRBJ2-5, reads GAGVSQSPRYKVTKRGQDVTLRCDPISSHATLYWYQQALGQGPEFLTYFNYEAQPDKSGLPSDRFSAERPEGSISTLTIQRTEQRDSAMYRCASSPTRSTTPYQETQYFGPGTRLLVL.

This clonotype was observed a few times. The rearrangement links TRBV20-1 to TRBJ2-3, with 16 positions matching TRBD2. The CDR3 spans 17 residues. The germline gives CDR1 DFQATT, CDR2 SNEGSKA (reference sequence). The ends lost 3 bases at V and 5 bases at J; junction bases unmatched: 8. CDR3 amino acids: CSARGTSGRALGDTQYF. Here the CDR3 DNA reads TGCAGTGCTAGGGGGACTAGCGGGAGGGCCCTCGGAGATACGCAGTATTTT.

The CDR3 spells CASSPILFSSTDTQYF. CDR3 in DNA: TGTGCCAGCAGCCCTATCCTATTTTCAAGCACAGATACGCAGTATTTT. The rearrangement joins TRBV7-9 to TRBJ2-3; D call uncertain. The CDR3 is made up of 16 amino acids. Per the germline V gene, CDR1 is SEHNR and CDR2 is FQNEAQ (reference sequence). Trimming left V 5 bases short and J 0 bases short, with 15 bases between.

The chain combines TRBV12-5 with TRBJ2-7, with 12 bases lining up with TRBD2. The germline gives CDR1 LGHNT, CDR2 FRNRAP. The trim removed 6 bases at V and 4 bases at J, leaving 10 bases unmatched. The CDR3 has 16 amino acids. The CDR3 region is CASGPGLAGSEYEQYF. The DNA for the CDR3 is TGTGCTAGTGGCCCGGGACTAGCGGGCTCAGAATACGAGCAGTACTTC.

The genes are TRBV7-8 and TRBJ2-7; 7 positions agree with TRBD2. The CDR3 loop spans 17 amino acids. V was clipped by 0 bases and J by 2 bases; unmatched bases: 10. Germline V gives CDR1 SGHVS, CDR2 FQNEAQ. DNA for the CDR3: TGTGCCAGCAGCTTAGCCAGCGCTGGCGGGACTACCTACGAGCAGTACTTC. It yields the protein CASSLASAGGTTYEQYF.

The rearrangement links TRBV4-2 to TRBJ2-1; D call uncertain. The germline V gene encodes CDR1 LGHNA and CDR2 YNFKEQ. The length of the CDR3 is 17 residues. Trimming stripped 3 bases from V and 0 bases from J, with 15 bases between. As DNA, the CDR3 is TGTGCCAGCAGCCAGGCCCCAGAGGTTGTCTCCTACAATGAGCAGTTCTTC. Translation: CASSQAPEVVSYNEQFF.

This clonotype was observed many times. CDR3 loop: CASSGVTYEQYF. The CDR3 bases are TGTGCCAGCAGTGGGGTCACCTACGAGCAGTACTTC. The chain employs TRBV12-3 or TRBV12-4 and TRBJ2-7; D not certain. Trimming removed 5 bases from V and 2 bases from J, with 7 bases in between. This CDR3 contains 12 residues.

The rearrangement uses TRBV28 and TRBJ2-5; possibly TRBD2 for D (5 bases). Trimming shortened V by 2 bases and J by 4 bases, and 14 bases separated the two germline ends. This CDR3 contains 15 residues. Germline assignment: CDR1 MDHEN and CDR2 SYDVKM. The CDR3 here is CASSLLAWARETQYF. The CDR3 DNA sequence: TGTGCCAGCAGTTTACTAGCTTGGGCAAGAGAGACCCAGTACTTC.

The chain couples TRBV9 to TRBJ2-1, with TRBD2 matching 9 bases. Losses at the gene ends were 1 base for V and 3 bases for J; bases not matched to a gene: 5. CDR1 SGDLS and CDR2 YYNGEE come from the germline V gene. The CDR3 is 16 amino acids. The CDR3 coding sequence is TGTGCCAGCAGCGTACCTAGCGGGACGGTCTACAATGAGCAGTTCTTC. Protein: CASSVPSGTVYNEQFF.

The chain employs TRBV20-1 and TRBJ2-1; TRBD2 agrees at 9 bases. From germline, CDR1 is DFQATT and CDR2 SNEGSKA (reference sequence). The V and J ends lost 3 bases and 7 bases, in that order; junction bases with no gene match: 10. This CDR3 is built from 15 residues. The CDR3: CSASDLAGFLNEQFF. CDR3 nucleotide sequence: TGCAGTGCTAGTGACCTAGCGGGATTCCTGAATGAGCAGTTCTTC.